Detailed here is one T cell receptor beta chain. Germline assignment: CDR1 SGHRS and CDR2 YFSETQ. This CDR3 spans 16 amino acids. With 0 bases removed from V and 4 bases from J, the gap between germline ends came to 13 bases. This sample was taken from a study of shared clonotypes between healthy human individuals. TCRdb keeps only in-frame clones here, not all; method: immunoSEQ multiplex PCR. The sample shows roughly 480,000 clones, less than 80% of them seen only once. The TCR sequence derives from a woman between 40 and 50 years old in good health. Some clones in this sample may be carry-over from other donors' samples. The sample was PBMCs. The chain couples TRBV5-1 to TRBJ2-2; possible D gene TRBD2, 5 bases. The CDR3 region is CASSLVAGTGTGELFF. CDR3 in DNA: TGCGCCAGCAGCTTGGTGGCGGGTACGGGCACCGGGGAGCTGTTTTTT.